The rows below give T cell receptor beta chains drawn from one sample of a study of T cells after yellow fever vaccination. TCRdb reprocessed the 5' RACE reads via MiXCR and lists one record per CDR3 protein. The table shows approximately 4,300 distinct CDR3 sequences, with over 3% occurring only once. The source material was PBMCs, either bulk or a sorted T-cell subset (CD4+, CD8+, memory, or dextramer-sorted; not recorded which), sampled 15 days after the yellow fever booster vaccination. These receptors originate from a man aged 25-40 years who received the YFV17D yellow fever vaccine. Both conserved end residues are part of each CDR3. D genes are given only for firm matches. The size field reads once, few, many or a size class.

>many|14|TRBJ1-3|TRBV12-3/TRBV12-4|NA
TGTGCCAGCAGCCCCCGGACAACATGGAACACCATATATTTT
CASSPRTTWNTIYF
>medium-sized|13|TRBJ2-1|TRBV20-1|TRBD1
TGCAGTGCTAGTAACGTGGGAGACAGGGAAGGGTTCTTC
CSASNVGDREGFF
>many|14|TRBJ2-7|TRBV11-2|NA
TGTGCCAGCAGCTTAGTGGCGGGGAACTACGAGCAGTACTTC
CASSLVAGNYEQYF
>medium-sized|11|TRBJ2-2|TRBV6-2/TRBV6-3|NA
TGTGCCAGCAGAGGACCGGGGGAGCTGTTTTTT
CASRGPGELFF
>medium-sized|14|TRBJ2-7|TRBV7-2|TRBD2
TGTGCCAGCAGTCTTACTAGCGCTCGACACGAGCAGTACTTC
CASSLTSARHEQYF
>many|18|TRBJ2-1|TRBV27|TRBD2
TGTGCCAGCAGCGCGGGGCTAGCGGGAGGCATTGGGTACAATGAGCAGTTCTTC
CASSAGLAGGIGYNEQFF
>many|14|TRBJ1-4|TRBV5-1|TRBD1
TGCGCCAGCTCTACCGGGACAGGGCAGGAAAAACTGTTTTTT
CASSTGTGQEKLFF
>many|16|TRBJ2-7|TRBV5-4|NA
TGTGCCAGCAGGAACATCAGGGGTGAGGGGCCTTACGAGCAGTACTTC
CASRNIRGEGPYEQYF
>many|14|TRBJ2-7|TRBV2|NA
TGTGCCAGCAGGAGACAGGAACGCTCCTACGAGCAGTACTTC
CASRRQERSYEQYF
>many|14|TRBJ2-5|TRBV29-1|TRBD2
TGCAGCGTTGAGGCGGGAGGGAATCAAGAGACCCAGTACTTC
CSVEAGGNQETQYF
>many|12|TRBJ2-7|TRBV6-6|NA
TGTGCCAGCAGCCCCACCCGTGGCGAGCAGTACTTC
CASSPTRGEQYF
>many|16|TRBJ1-2|TRBV27|NA
TGTGCCAGCAGTTTAATAGGGCCGGCCCCTGAAGGCGGCTACACCTTC
CASSLIGPAPEGGYTF
>many|15|TRBJ2-3|TRBV10-1|NA
TGCGCCAGCAGTGACCATTCGGGGAGCACAGATACGCAGTATTTT
CASSDHSGSTDTQYF
>many|13|TRBJ2-7|TRBV4-3|NA
TGCGCCAGCAGCCGGGACCATAACTACGAGCAGTACTTC
CASSRDHNYEQYF
>many|14|TRBJ1-4|TRBV12-3/TRBV12-4|NA
TGTGCCAGCAGTACAGGGACAACTAATGAAAAACTGTTTTTT
CASSTGTTNEKLFF
>medium-sized|16|TRBJ2-3|TRBV24-1|TRBD2
TGTGCCACCAGTGATCCGCGGCGGGAGTACCCTGATACGCAGTATTTT
CATSDPRREYPDTQYF
>medium-sized|16|TRBJ2-3|TRBV5-1|NA
TGCGCCAGCAGCTTGGTTCGGCCGACCTACACAGATACGCAGTATTTT
CASSLVRPTYTDTQYF
>many|17|TRBJ1-5|TRBV5-3|NA
TGTGCCAGAAGCCCCTATAATGTGGGCTGGGGCAATCAGCCCCAGCATTTT
CARSPYNVGWGNQPQHF